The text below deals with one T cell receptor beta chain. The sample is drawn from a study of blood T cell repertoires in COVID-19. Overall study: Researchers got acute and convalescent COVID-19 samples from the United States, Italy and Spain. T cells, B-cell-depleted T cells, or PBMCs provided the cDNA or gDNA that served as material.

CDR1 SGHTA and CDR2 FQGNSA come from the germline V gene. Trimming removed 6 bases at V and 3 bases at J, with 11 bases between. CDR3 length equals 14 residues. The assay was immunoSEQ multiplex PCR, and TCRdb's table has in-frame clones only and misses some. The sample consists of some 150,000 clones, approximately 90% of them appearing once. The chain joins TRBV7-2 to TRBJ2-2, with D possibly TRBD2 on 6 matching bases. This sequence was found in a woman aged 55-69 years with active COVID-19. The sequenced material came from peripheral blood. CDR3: CASRKSSDTGELFF. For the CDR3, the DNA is TGTGCCAGCAGAAAATCTAGCGACACCGGGGAGCTGTTTTTT.